Each of the 4 T cell receptor beta chains below was sequenced from the same sample in a study of early T cells in non-severe SARS-CoV-2 infection. MiXCR, run by TCRdb on the 5' RACE reads, gives a single entry per CDR3 protein. The sample has some 35,000 distinct CDR3 sequences, 3% to 4% seen once. The sequencing input was whole blood. Receptors originate from an adult who was a healthcare worker with PCR-confirmed SARS-CoV-2 infection or an uninfected control (not recorded which).

This clonotype was seen at least ten times. The rearrangement links TRBV27 to TRBJ1-6, with TRBD1 matching over 9 bases. The length of the CDR3 is 20 residues. CDR1 is MNHEY and CDR2 is SMNVEV in the germline V gene (reference sequence). Unmatched junction bases numbered 12, after V lost 3 bases and J lost 0 bases. CDR3 amino acids: CASSFNTPGTGSSYNSPLHF. The CDR3 region has the DNA TGTGCCAGCAGTTTCAACACCCCCGGGACAGGGAGCTCCTATAATTCACCCCTCCACTTT.

Many counts were recorded for this clonotype. The gene calls are TRBV10-3 and TRBJ2-7; a possible D gene is TRBD1 (6 bases). Trimming took off 9 bases at V and 1 base at J, with 13 bases between the two ends. This CDR3 is 13 amino acids long. The germline gives CDR1 ENHRY, CDR2 SYGVKD. The CDR3 is CAILAGDSYEQYF. CDR3 bases: TGTGCCATATTGGCAGGGGATTCCTACGAGCAGTACTTC.

The table lists this clonotype with a few counts. The chain is built from TRBV7-2 and TRBJ2-7; a weak D match, TRBD1 (6 bases). The V gene lost 5 bases and the J gene lost 4 bases, with 15 bases spanning the gap. Per the germline V gene, CDR1 is SGHTA and CDR2 is FQGNSA. The CDR3 is 14 residues long. In nucleotides, the CDR3 is TGTGCCAGCAGCCCAGTAGGGGGATTATACGAGCAGTACGTC. It codes for CASSPVGGLYEQYV.

This clonotype was found many times. The V and J genes are TRBV20-1 and TRBJ2-3, with 7 bases fitting TRBD2. Germline values: CDR1 DFQATT, CDR2 SNEGSKA (reference sequence). The CDR3 extends over 15 amino acids. Losses at the gene ends were 3 bases for V and 0 bases for J; bases not matched to a gene: 6. The CDR3 sequence is CSASFPGGSTDTQYF. DNA for the CDR3: TGCAGTGCTAGCTTCCCGGGAGGAAGCACAGATACGCAGTATTTT.